This T cell receptor (beta chain) was retrieved from a study of OX40 agonist ivuxolimab in advanced cancers. Assay: immunoSEQ multiplex PCR; the TCRdb copy retains only in-frame clones and omits some. This sample has tens of thousands of clones, with around 80% found just once. V gave up 8 bases and J gave up 5 bases, with 13 bases separating them. CDR1 is KGHSH, CDR2 LQKENI, per germline. This CDR3 contains 14 residues. The table lists this clone with a few counts. The V call is TRBV18, the J call TRBJ1-6; possible D gene TRBD1, 5 bases. This receptor was taken from an adult with an advanced solid tumor such as melanoma, head and neck, liver or kidney cancer. Source: CD4+ or CD8+ T cells sorted from blood, taken in a trial of the OX40 agonist ivuxolimab. The CDR3 region is CASTGTENNSPLHF. The DNA of the CDR3 is TGTGCCAGCACCGGGACCGAAAATAATTCACCCCTCCACTTT.